Here is one T cell receptor (beta chain) with its context. The data belong to a study of blood T cell repertoires in COVID-19. The CDR3 has 12 residues. Trimming took off 2 bases at V and 3 bases at J, with 2 bases between the two ends. The table came from immunoSEQ multiplex PCR; TCRdb's copy has only in-frame clones and leaves some out. The table lists around 100,000 clones, 91% of them singletons. Sequencing used peripheral blood. The chain joins TRBV12-3 or TRBV12-4 to TRBJ1-5; D gene ambiguous. This clonotype originated in a man aged 60 to 69 with acute or convalescent COVID-19. The CDR3 DNA follows: TGTGCCAGCAGTTTACTCAATCAGCCCCAGCATTTT. This translates into CASSLLNQPQHF.